Listed here is a single TCR beta chain. The V gene's germline CDR1 is LNHDA and CDR2 SQIVND (reference sequence). The CDR3 contains 16 residues. The V gene end was trimmed by 6 bases and the J gene end by 4 bases; junction bases not matched to a gene: 14. The data were obtained in a study of cytomegalovirus exposure and HLA in healthy donors. TCRdb keeps only in-frame clones here, not all; method: immunoSEQ multiplex PCR. The sample has about 120,000 clones, about 84% seen once. Specimen: PBMCs. The TCR sequence derives from a woman aged 25 to 39 in good health and CMV-seronegative. The chain employs TRBV19 and TRBJ2-7; 8 bases line up with TRBD1. The CDR3 spells CASSSTLRDRTYEQYF. The DNA of the CDR3 is TGTGCCAGTAGCTCCACTCTCCGGGACAGGACGTACGAGCAGTACTTC.